Below, 8 T cell receptor beta chains from the same sample are listed, as sequenced in a study of CD8 T cells in ankylosing spondylitis (dated by TCRdb to between 2016 and 2019). Receptor libraries were prepared by 5' RACE. Sequencing was carried out with an Illumina HiSeq 2500. The public reads were quality trimmed at Q25 with fastp and then assembled into clones with MiXCR by TCRdb, keeping productive beta chains. Rows with a matching CDR3 protein are joined into one entry that keeps the most common DNA and genes. For this sample there are more than 650,000 distinct CDR3 sequences; approximately 10% appear just once. The top ten clones comprise about 0.49% of the sample. The paper as a whole reports these results and caveats: A TCR beta motif made up of several highly homologous amino acid variants appeared to be characteristic of blood from ankylosing spondylitis patients.

Their cognate antigens are unknown. Sequenced: blood, either unsorted or a sorted T cell fraction (not recorded which). The receptors stem from a male donor with ankylosing spondylitis.

This clonotype turned up a few times. The gene calls are TRBV9 and TRBJ2-2; D is uncertain. V gave up 0 bases and J gave up 1 base, with 4 bases separating them. CDR1 SGDLS and CDR2 YYNGEE come from the germline V gene. This CDR3 has 14 amino acids. CDR3 nucleotide sequence: TGTGCCAGCAGCGTAGAGAAGAACACCGGGGAGCTGTTTTTT. Amino acid sequence: CASSVEKNTGELFF.

The chain uses TRBV6-1 and TRBJ2-7; D tentatively reads TRBD1 or TRBD2 (5 bases each). Germline lookup yields CDR1 MNHNS and CDR2 SASEGT. V was pared by 6 bases and J by 5 bases, with 14 bases between. This CDR3 has 13 residues. The CDR3 protein is CASRDNAGNEQYF. CDR3 bases: TGTGCCAGCAGGGACAATGCGGGCAACGAGCAGTACTTC.

This clonotype was seen many times. The chain carries TRBV5-1 and TRBJ2-7, with D unresolved. In germline, CDR1 is SGHRS, CDR2 YFSETQ. The CDR3 extends over 14 amino acids. V dropped 1 base and J dropped 1 base, with 9 bases sitting between them. Here the CDR3 DNA reads TGCGCCAGCAGCTTGCGGGTGGGTTCCTACGAGCAGTACTTC. Translation: CASSLRVGSYEQYF.

This clonotype was seen ten or more times. This rearrangement joins TRBV7-2 to TRBJ1-2; TRBD1 is a possible D gene (5 bases). Per the germline V gene, CDR1 is SGHTA and CDR2 is FQGNSA. The CDR3 has 14 amino acids. V dropped 6 bases and J dropped 4 bases, with 15 bases sitting between them. The CDR3 nucleotides read TGTGCCAGCAGTTCTCAGGGTCCCCCCTATGGCTACACCTTC. Protein: CASSSQGPPYGYTF.

The chain joins TRBV5-1 to TRBJ1-1; the D is unclear. The V end was cut by 6 bases, the J end by 1 base, with 10 bases between. This CDR3 comprises 13 residues. Germline V lookup: CDR1 SGHRS, CDR2 YFSETQ. The DNA for the CDR3 is TGCGCCAGCATGCGGACGGAGAACACTGAAGCTTTCTTT. The encoded protein is CASMRTENTEAFF.

In this sample, this clonotype turned up a few times. This chain uses TRBV6-2 or TRBV6-3 with TRBJ2-5, with D uncertain. Per the germline V gene, CDR1 is MNHEY and CDR2 is SVGEGT. The CDR3 sequence is 12 residues long. V lost 2 bases and J 3 bases, leaving 4 bases between the germline ends. The CDR3 is CASSYTEETQYF. Here the CDR3 DNA reads TGTGCCAGCAGTTACACCGAAGAGACCCAGTACTTC.

The sample holds a few counts of this clonotype. The germline gene is not matched at one end of the junction; a read error may be the cause. The chain links TRBV7-7 to TRBJ2-5; D not resolved. The CDR3 extends over 14 amino acids. Germline values: CDR1 SSHAT, CDR2 FNYEAQ (reference sequence). The DNA for the CDR3 is TGTGCTAGCAGCTTAGAGCCCAGCCAAGAGACCCAGTACTTC. It encodes CASSLEPSQETQYF.

Ten or more counts support this clonotype. This chain links TRBV7-2 with TRBJ2-2, with D hard to call. Looked up from germline, CDR1 is SGHTA and CDR2 is FQGNSA. V was clipped by 3 bases and J by 5 bases, with 16 bases between them. The CDR3 covers 16 residues. In DNA, the CDR3 is TGTGCCAGCAGCTTGGGCGCTGATGGTGGTACCGGGGAGCTGTTTTTT. Protein: CASSLGADGGTGELFF.